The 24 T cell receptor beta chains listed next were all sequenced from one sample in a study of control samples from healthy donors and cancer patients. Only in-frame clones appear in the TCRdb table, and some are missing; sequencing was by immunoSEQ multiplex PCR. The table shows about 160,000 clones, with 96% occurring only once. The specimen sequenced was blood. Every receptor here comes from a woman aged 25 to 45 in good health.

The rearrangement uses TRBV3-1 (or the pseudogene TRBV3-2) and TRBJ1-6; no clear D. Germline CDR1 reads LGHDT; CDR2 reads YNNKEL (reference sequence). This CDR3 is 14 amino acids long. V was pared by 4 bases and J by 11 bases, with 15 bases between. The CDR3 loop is CASSPSREWAPLHF. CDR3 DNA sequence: TGTGCCAGCAGCCCCTCCCGGGAGTGGGCACCCCTCCACTTT.

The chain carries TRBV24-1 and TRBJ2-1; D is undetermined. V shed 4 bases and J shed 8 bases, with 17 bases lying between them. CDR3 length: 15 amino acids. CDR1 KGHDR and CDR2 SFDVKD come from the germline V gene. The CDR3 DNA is TGTGCCACCAGTGAACCTTCTAGGGAAGCCCATGAGCAGTTCTTC. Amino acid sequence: CATSEPSREAHEQFF.

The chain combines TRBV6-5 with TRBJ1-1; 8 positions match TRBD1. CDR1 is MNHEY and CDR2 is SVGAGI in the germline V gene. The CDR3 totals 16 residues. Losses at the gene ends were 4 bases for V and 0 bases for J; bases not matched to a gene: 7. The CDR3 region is CASSSLQGGMNTEAFF. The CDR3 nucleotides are TGTGCCAGCAGTTCACTACAGGGGGGGATGAACACTGAAGCTTTCTTT.

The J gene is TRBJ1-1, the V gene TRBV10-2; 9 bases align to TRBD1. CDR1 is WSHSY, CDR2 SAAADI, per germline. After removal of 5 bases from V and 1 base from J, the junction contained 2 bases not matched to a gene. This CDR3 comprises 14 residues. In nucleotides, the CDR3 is TGCGCCAGCAGTCCGGGACAGGGGAACACTGAAGCTTTCTTT. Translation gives CASSPGQGNTEAFF.

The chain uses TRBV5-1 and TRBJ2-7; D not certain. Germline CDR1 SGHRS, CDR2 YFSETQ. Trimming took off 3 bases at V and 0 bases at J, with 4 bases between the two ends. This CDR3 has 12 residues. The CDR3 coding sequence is TGCGCCAGCAGCTATGACTCCTACGAGCAGTACTTC. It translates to CASSYDSYEQYF.

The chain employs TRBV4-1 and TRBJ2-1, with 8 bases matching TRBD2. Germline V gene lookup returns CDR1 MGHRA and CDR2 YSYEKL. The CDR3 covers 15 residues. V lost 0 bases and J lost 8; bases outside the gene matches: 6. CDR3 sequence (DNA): TGCGCCAGCAGCCAAGAAGCGGGAGCTGTCGATGAGCAGTTCTTC. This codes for CASSQEAGAVDEQFF.

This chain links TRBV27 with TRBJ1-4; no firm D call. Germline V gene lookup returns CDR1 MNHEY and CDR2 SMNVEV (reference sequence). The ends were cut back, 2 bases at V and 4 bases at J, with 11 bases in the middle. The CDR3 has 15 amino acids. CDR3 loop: CASSLNGRSNEKLFF. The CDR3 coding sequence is TGTGCCAGCAGTTTAAACGGGCGTAGTAATGAAAAACTGTTTTTT. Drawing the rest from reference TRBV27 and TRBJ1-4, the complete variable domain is EAQVTQNPRYLITVTGKKLTVTCSQNMNHEYMSWYRQDPGLGLRQIYYSMNVEVTDKGDVPEGYKVSRKEKRNFPLILESPSPNQTSLYFCASSLNGRSNEKLFFGSGTQLSVL.

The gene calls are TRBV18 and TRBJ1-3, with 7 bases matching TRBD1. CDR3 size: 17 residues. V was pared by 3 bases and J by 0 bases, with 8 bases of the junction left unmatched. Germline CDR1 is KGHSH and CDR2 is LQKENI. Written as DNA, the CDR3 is TGTGCCAGCTCACCTTCAGCAGGGGGAAACTCTGGAAACACCATATATTTT. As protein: CASSPSAGGNSGNTIYF.

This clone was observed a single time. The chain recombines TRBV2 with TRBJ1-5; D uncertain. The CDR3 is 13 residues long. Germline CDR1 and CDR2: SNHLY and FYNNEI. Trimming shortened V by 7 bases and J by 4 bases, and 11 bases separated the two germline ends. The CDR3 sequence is CASMRRGNQPQHF. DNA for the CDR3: TGTGCCAGCATGCGCCGGGGTAATCAGCCCCAGCATTTT.

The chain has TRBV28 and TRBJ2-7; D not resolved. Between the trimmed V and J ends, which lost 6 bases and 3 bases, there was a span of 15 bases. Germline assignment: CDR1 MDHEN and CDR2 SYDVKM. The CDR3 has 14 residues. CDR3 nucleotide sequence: TGTGCCAGCAGCACCTCCGGGCTAGTCTACGAGCAGTACTTC. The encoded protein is CASSTSGLVYEQYF.

CDR3 sequence reads: CASSQQYGVNYGYTF. CDR3 nucleotides: TGCGCCAGCAGCCAACAATACGGAGTTAACTATGGCTACACCTTC. The chain employs TRBV4-1 and TRBJ1-2; D gene ambiguous. CDR1 is MGHRA, CDR2 YSYEKL, per germline. The CDR3 has 15 residues. V was clipped by 2 bases and J by 1 base, with 11 bases between them.

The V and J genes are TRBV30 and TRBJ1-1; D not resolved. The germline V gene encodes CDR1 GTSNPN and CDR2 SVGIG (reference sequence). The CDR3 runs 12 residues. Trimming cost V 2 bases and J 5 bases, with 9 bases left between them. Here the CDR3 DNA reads TGTGCCTGGAGTCGGAGGTATACTGAAGCTTTCTTT. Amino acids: CAWSRRYTEAFF.

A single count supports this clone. The CDR3 nucleotides read TGTGCCAGCAGCGTAGTGTCCATCCCCACTGGCTACACCTTC. This codes for CASSVVSIPTGYTF. This chain connects TRBV9 to TRBJ1-2; no clear D gene. V gave up 0 bases and J gave up 7 bases, with 13 bases separating them. CDR1 SGDLS and CDR2 YYNGEE come from the germline V gene. CDR3 length: 14 residues.

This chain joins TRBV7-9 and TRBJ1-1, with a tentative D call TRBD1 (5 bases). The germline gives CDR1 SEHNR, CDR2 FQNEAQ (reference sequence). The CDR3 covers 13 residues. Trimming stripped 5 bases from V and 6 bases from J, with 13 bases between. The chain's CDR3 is CASSPTSGAEAFF. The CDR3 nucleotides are TGTGCCAGCAGCCCAACTTCGGGGGCTGAAGCTTTCTTT.

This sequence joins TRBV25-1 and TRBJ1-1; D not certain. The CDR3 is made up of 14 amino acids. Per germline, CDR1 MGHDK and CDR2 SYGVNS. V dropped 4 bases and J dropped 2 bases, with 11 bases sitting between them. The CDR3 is CASSAPGANTEAFF. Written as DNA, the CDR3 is TGTGCCAGCAGTGCCCCAGGAGCTAACACTGAAGCTTTCTTT.

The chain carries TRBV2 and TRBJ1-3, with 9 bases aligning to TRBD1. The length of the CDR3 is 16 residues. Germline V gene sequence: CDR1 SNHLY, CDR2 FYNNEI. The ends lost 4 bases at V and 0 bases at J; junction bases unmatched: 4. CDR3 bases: TGTGCCAGCAGTGTACAGGGGGCTCACTCTGGAAACACCATATATTTT. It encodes CASSVQGAHSGNTIYF.

DNA for the CDR3: TGTGCCAGCAGGGGCAGGGGCTGGGGCGGGGAGCTGTTTTTT. Its protein is CASRGRGWGGELFF. The rearrangement joins TRBV6-5 to TRBJ2-2; tentatively, D is TRBD1 (6 bases). V was clipped by 6 bases and J by 7 bases, with 15 bases between them. The CDR3 extends over 14 amino acids. Germline V gene sequence: CDR1 MNHEY, CDR2 SVGAGI.

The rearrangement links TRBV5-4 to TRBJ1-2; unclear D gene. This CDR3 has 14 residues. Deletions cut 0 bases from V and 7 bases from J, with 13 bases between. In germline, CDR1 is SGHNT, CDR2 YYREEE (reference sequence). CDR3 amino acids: CASSLAGRNGGYTF. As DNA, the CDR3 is TGTGCCAGCAGCTTGGCCGGGAGGAATGGTGGCTACACCTTC.

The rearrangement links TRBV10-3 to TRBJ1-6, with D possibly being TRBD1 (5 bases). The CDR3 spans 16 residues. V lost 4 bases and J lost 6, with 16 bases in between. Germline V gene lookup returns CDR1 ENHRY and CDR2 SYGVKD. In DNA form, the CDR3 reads TGTGCCATCAGTGTGATCGCGGCGGACATTAATTCACCCCTCCACTTT. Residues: CAISVIAADINSPLHF.

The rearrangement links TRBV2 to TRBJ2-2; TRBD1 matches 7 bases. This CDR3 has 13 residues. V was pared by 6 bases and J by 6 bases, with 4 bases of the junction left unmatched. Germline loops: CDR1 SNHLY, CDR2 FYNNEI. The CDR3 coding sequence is TGTGCCAGCAGGACAGGGCGGGCCGGGGAGCTGTTTTTT. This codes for CASRTGRAGELFF.

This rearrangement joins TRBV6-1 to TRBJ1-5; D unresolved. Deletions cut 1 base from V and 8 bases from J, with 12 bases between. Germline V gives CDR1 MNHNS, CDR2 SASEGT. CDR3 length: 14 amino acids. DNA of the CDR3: TGTGCCAGCAGTGAAGGGTGGCGGGTCGAGCCCCAGCATTTT. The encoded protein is CASSEGWRVEPQHF.

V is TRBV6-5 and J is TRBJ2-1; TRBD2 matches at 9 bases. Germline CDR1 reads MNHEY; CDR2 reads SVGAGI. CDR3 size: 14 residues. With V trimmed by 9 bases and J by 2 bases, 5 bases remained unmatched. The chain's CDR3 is CARPKREAYNEQFF. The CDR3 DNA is TGTGCCAGACCAAAGCGGGAGGCCTACAATGAGCAGTTCTTC.

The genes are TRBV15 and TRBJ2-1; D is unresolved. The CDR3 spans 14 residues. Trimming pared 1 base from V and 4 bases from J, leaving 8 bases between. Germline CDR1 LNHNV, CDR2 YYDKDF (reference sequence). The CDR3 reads CATSRVGSYNEQFF. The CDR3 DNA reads TGTGCCACCAGCAGAGTGGGTAGTTACAATGAGCAGTTCTTC.

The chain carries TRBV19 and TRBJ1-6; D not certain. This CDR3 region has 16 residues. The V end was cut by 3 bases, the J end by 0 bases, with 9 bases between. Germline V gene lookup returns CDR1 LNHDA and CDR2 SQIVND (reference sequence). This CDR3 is CASSILRSSYNSPLHF. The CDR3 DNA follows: TGTGCCAGTAGTATCCTCCGGAGCTCCTATAATTCACCCCTCCACTTT.